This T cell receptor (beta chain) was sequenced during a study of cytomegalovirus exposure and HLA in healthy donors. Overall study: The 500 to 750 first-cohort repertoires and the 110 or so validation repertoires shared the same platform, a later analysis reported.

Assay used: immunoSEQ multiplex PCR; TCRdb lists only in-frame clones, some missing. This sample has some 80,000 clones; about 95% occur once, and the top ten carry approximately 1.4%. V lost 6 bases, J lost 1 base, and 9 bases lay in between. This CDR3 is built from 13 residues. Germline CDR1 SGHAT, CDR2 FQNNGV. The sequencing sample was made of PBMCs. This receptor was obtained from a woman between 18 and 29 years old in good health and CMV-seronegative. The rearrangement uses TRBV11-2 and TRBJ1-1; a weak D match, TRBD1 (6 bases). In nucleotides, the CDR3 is TGTGCCAGCAGAAAACAGGGGAACACTGAAGCTTTCTTT. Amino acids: CASRKQGNTEAFF.